Following are 3 T cell receptor beta chains from one sample sequenced in a study of T cell responses to AZD1222 COVID-19 vaccine (dated by TCRdb to the early 2020s). Sample time point, as interpreted from the label and publication: about 28 days (+/-7) after the second vaccine dose. Libraries were constructed by the immunoSEQ multiplex PCR assay. Entries here come from immuneACCESS through TCRdb and include only in-frame sequences with V and J called. Some clones fail to appear in such tables; in the studies checked, an unresolved V gene covers under half of the shortfall, and the cause of the remainder is unknown. In all, the sample holds under 150,000 clones, and roughly 90% of those were seen once. The top ten clones comprise about 2.5% of the sample. The material was peripheral blood, obtained 28 days after the second AZD1222 dose. These receptors came from an adult who received the AZD1222 COVID-19 vaccine.

The chain joins TRBV7-3 to TRBJ2-1, with TRBD2 identical over 8 bases. Germline CDR1 SGHTA, CDR2 FQGTGA. This CDR3 is built from 15 residues. The V gene end was trimmed by 3 bases and the J gene end by 4 bases; junction bases not matched to a gene: 5. The CDR3 sequence: CASSFAGGPYNEQFF. The CDR3 DNA is TGTGCCAGCAGCTTTGCGGGGGGACCATACAATGAGCAGTTCTTC.

The chain has TRBV10-3 and TRBJ1-5; 7 nucleotides agree with TRBD1. V was pared by 6 bases and J by 3 bases, with 5 bases of the junction left unmatched. The CDR3 is 14 amino acids. Germline assignment: CDR1 ENHRY and CDR2 SYGVKD. The CDR3: CAISLTGSNQPQHF. CDR3 nucleotide sequence: TGTGCCATCAGCCTGACAGGGTCCAATCAGCCCCAGCATTTT.

This chain links TRBV4-1 with TRBJ1-6; D ambiguous. Trimming pared 0 bases from V and 7 bases from J, leaving 16 bases between. Germline CDR1 MGHRA, CDR2 YSYEKL. This CDR3 spans 17 amino acids. Written as DNA, the CDR3 is TGCGCCAGCAGCCAAGATCGGTGGCTCCGACTAAATTCACCCCTCCACTTT. This translates into CASSQDRWLRLNSPLHF.